The 8 T cell receptor beta chains given below trace back to one sample, sequenced in a study of blood T cells in healthy people across ages (dated by TCRdb to about 2015). The protocol used for the library was 5' RACE. The listed sequencing device is Illumina HiSeq 2500. A second 7 to 11 cycle PCR used a sample-barcoded 5' primer and a J-beta primer mix. Using fastp trimming at Q25 and MiXCR clonotype assembly, TCRdb reanalyzed the public sequencing data and kept in-frame beta chains. Rows with one shared CDR3 protein collapse into an entry with the most common genes and DNA. The sample table contains about 970,000 distinct CDR3 sequences; only one count was recorded for roughly half of them. The ten largest clonotypes hold 20% to 25% of the sample. The specimen sequenced was blood. These receptors were collected from a woman aged 60-75 years in good health.

This clonotype was recorded a few times. The chain uses TRBV27 and TRBJ2-3; 11 nucleotides line up with TRBD2. V lost 6 bases and J lost 0; bases outside the gene matches: 8. CDR1 is MNHEY, CDR2 SMNVEV, per germline (reference sequence). The CDR3 extends over 17 amino acids. CDR3 DNA sequence: TGTGCCAGCAGGGTTTTGACTAGCGGGACGAGCACAGATACGCAGTATTTT. Translation gives CASRVLTSGTSTDTQYF.

This clonotype was counted between two and nine times. V is TRBV29-1 and J is TRBJ2-3; 8 bases are shared with TRBD1. CDR3 size: 13 residues. The germline V gene encodes CDR1 SQVTM and CDR2 ANQGSEA. Germline trimming cut 4 bases from V and 4 bases from J; bases unmatched to any gene: 4. This CDR3 is CSVGTGWPDTQYF. For the CDR3, the DNA is TGCAGCGTTGGGACAGGGTGGCCAGATACGCAGTATTTT.

The chain is built from TRBV4-1 and TRBJ2-5; possibly TRBD1 for D (6 bases). The J call is uncertain, as TRBJ2-7 better fits the DNA end. Germline-derived CDR1 and CDR2 are MGHRA and YSYEKL. The CDR3 loop spans 15 amino acids. DNA for the CDR3: TGCGCCAGCAGCCCGATACAGGGTGTGTCCTACGAGCAGTACTTC. Amino acids: CASSPIQGVSYEQYF.

The chain recombines TRBV4-2 with TRBJ2-1; the match to TRBD2 covers 12 bases. Trimming removed 4 bases from V and 0 bases from J; junction bases left unmatched: 10. This CDR3 is 19 amino acids long. The germline gives CDR1 LGHNA, CDR2 YNFKEQ. CDR3 loop: CASSLTSGRIRSSYNEQFF. The CDR3 DNA follows: TGTGCCAGCAGCCTCACTAGCGGGAGGATAAGGAGCTCCTACAATGAGCAGTTCTTC.

J is TRBJ1-1 and V is TRBV20-1; D gene uncertain. In germline, CDR1 is DFQATT, CDR2 SNEGSKA (reference sequence). The CDR3 is made up of 12 amino acids. V lost 1 base, J lost 6 bases, and 9 bases lay in between. The CDR3 reads CSARGGFAEAFF. CDR3 nucleotide sequence: TGCAGTGCTAGAGGGGGTTTCGCTGAAGCTTTCTTT.

The J gene is TRBJ2-7, the V gene TRBV20-1; the D gene is possibly TRBD1 (5 bases). The CDR3 has 12 amino acids. V was pared by 7 bases and J by 4 bases, with 14 bases between. CDR1 and CDR2 (germline): DFQATT, SNEGSKA (reference sequence). The CDR3 region has the DNA TGCAGTGTCGGCAGGGAAAGGTACGAGCAGTACTTC. It codes for CSVGRERYEQYF.

This clonotype was found once. The V call is TRBV7-2, the J call TRBJ2-7; TRBD2 matches at 11 bases. Matching the DNA end better, TRBJ2-1 makes the J call doubtful. CDR1 is SGHTA, CDR2 FQGNSA, per germline. The CDR3 has 16 residues. This CDR3 is CASSFSGRARFNEQFF. The CDR3 bases are TGTGCCAGCAGCTTTAGCGGGAGGGCCCGTTTCAATGAGCAGTTCTTC.

This clonotype turned up a few times. The chain uses TRBV6-5 and TRBJ2-7; D gene ambiguous. This CDR3 has 13 residues. V was shortened by 3 bases and J by 3 bases, with 9 bases between the two germline ends. Per the germline V gene, CDR1 is MNHEY and CDR2 is SVGAGI. The CDR3 is CASSYSLNYEQYF. The CDR3 DNA reads as TGTGCCAGCAGTTATTCACTCAACTACGAGCAGTACTTC.